In its sample, the clone carrying this T cell receptor beta chain was seen many times. Its antigen is currently unknown. PCR amplification relied on 60 Vbeta primers (plus 13 Jbeta primers). The method was immunoSEQ multiplex PCR; TCRdb's version includes in-frame clones alone and lacks a portion of them. Among about 83,000 clones listed, just under 75% were seen once. This entry is derived from a study of cytomegalovirus exposure and HLA in healthy donors. Background on the study: Unique TCR beta sequences numbering approximately 100 million came from roughly 180 million T cells in an earlier analysis. Findings and limits, study-wide: It was approximately 170 TCR beta chains that were listed as cytomegalovirus-associated.

Trimming at V came to 5 bases and at J to 0 bases, leaving 1 base not matched to a gene. CDR3 size: 14 residues. CDR1 MNHEY and CDR2 SVGAGI come from the germline V gene. This TCR was sampled from a man in his 60s in good health and CMV-seronegative. The genes are TRBV6-5 and TRBJ2-7, with 10 bases fitting TRBD2. Sequencing used PBMCs. In DNA, the CDR3 is TGTGCCAGCAGTCTAGCGGGGGACTCCTACGAGCAGTACTTC. Its translation is CASSLAGDSYEQYF.